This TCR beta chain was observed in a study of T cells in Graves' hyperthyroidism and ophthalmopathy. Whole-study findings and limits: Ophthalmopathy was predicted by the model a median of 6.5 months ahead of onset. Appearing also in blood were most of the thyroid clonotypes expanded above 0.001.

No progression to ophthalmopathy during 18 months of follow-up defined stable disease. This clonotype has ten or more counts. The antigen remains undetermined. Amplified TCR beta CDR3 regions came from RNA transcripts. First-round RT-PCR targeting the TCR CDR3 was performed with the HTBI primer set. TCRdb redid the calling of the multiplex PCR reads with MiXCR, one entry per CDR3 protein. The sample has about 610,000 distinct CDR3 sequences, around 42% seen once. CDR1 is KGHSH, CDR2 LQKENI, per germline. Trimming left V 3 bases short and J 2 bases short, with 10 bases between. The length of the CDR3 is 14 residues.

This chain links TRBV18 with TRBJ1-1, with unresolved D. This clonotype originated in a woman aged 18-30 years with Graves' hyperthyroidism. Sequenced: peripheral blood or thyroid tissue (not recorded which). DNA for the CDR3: TGTGCCAGCTCACCCCCCGGGGTCAACACTGAAGCTTTCTTT. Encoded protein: CASSPPGVNTEAFF.